The 4 T cell receptor beta chains below were found in one sample sequenced in a study of T cells after yellow fever vaccination (dated by TCRdb to the late 2010s). The sample's treatment or condition, from its label and the paper: live attenuated yellow fever vaccine strain. Libraries were made using 5' RACE. TCRdb records Illumina HiSeq 2500 as the sequencer. TCRdb's own reprocessing of the public reads used fastp at Q25 and MiXCR and kept productive beta chains. Here each entry gathers all rows of one CDR3 protein and keeps the most common genes and DNA. Counted in this sample were around 310,000 distinct CDR3 sequences; 8.7% of them appeared once. Roughly 18% of the sample rests with the top ten. The sequenced sample was PBMCs, obtained on the day of the first yellow fever vaccination. These receptors all stem from a man between 18 and 35 years old who received the YFV17D yellow fever vaccine.

The chain joins TRBV5-1 to TRBJ2-3; D possibly corresponds to TRBD2 (5 bases). CDR1 and CDR2 from the germline V gene are SGHRS and YFSETQ. The CDR3 runs to 16 residues. V dropped 4 bases and J dropped 2 bases, with 17 bases sitting between them. The CDR3 DNA reads as TGCGCCAGCAGCGGGAGCTTACTCACTATCACAGATACGCAGTATTTT. It is translated as CASSGSLLTITDTQYF.

This clonotype was counted ten times or more. The chain carries TRBV5-5 and TRBJ1-1; TRBD1 agrees at 7 bases. The V gene end was trimmed by 4 bases and the J gene end by 0 bases; junction bases not matched to a gene: 3. This CDR3 comprises 14 residues. Per the germline V gene, CDR1 is SGHKS and CDR2 is YYEKEE (reference sequence). The CDR3 loop reads CASSATGLNTEAFF. The CDR3 coding sequence is TGTGCCAGCAGCGCGACAGGGTTGAACACTGAAGCTTTCTTT.

The chain recombines TRBV4-3 with TRBJ1-3, with 7 positions matching TRBD1. This CDR3 is 14 amino acids long. CDR1 is LGHNA, CDR2 YSLEER, per germline. The trim removed 4 bases at V and 3 bases at J, leaving 3 bases unmatched. The CDR3 region is CASSLTGDGNTIYF. For the CDR3, the DNA is TGCGCCAGCAGCCTCACAGGGGATGGAAACACCATATATTTT.

This clonotype has just a few counts. The chain employs TRBV20-1 and TRBJ2-2, with D uncertain. Trimming pared 2 bases from V and 1 base from J, leaving 5 bases between. The germline V gene has CDR1 DFQATT and CDR2 SNEGSKA (reference sequence). The CDR3 is 13 residues long. The CDR3 DNA reads as TGCAGTGCTAGACCAGGGAACACCGGGGAGCTGTTTTTT. Translating it yields CSARPGNTGELFF.